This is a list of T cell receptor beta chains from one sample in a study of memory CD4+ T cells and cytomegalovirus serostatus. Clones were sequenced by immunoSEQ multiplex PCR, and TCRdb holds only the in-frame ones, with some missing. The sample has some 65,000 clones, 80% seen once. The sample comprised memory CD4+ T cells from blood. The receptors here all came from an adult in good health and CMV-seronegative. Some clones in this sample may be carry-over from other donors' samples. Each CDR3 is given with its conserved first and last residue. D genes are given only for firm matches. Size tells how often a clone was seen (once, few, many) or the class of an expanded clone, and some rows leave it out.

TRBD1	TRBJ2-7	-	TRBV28	CASSLLGTGPYEQYF	TGTGCCAGCAGTTTACTCGGGACAGGACCCTACGAGCAGTACTTC
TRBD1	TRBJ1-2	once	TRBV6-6	CASSLETDRANYGYTF	TGTGCCAGCAGCCTAGAGACGGACAGGGCCAACTATGGCTACACCTTC
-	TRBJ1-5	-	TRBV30	CAWNRDPNQPQHF	TGTGCCTGGAACAGGGATCCGAATCAGCCCCAGCATTTT
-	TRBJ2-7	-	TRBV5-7	CASSRIALYF	TGTGCCAGCAGCCGAATAGCCCTGTACTTC
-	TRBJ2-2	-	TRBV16	CASSLIPVGELFF	TGTGCCAGCAGCCTCATCCCAGTCGGGGAGCTGTTTTTT
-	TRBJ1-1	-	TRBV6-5	CASSYGQPGVNTEAFF	TGTGCCAGCAGTTACGGACAGCCGGGAGTGAACACTGAAGCTTTCTTT
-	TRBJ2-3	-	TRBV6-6	CASSSYGDPTDTQYF	TGTGCCAGCAGTTCGTACGGGGACCCCACAGATACGCAGTATTTT
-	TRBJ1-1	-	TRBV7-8	CASSLLGAGTEAFF	TGTGCCAGCAGCTTGCTGGGGGCAGGCACTGAAGCTTTCTTT
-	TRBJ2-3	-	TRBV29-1	CSVGSGVSTDTQYF	TGCAGCGTTGGGTCGGGGGTTAGCACAGATACGCAGTATTTT
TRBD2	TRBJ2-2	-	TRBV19	CASRSGTSGMYGELFF	TGTGCCAGTAGATCAGGGACTAGCGGGATGTACGGGGAGCTGTTTTTT
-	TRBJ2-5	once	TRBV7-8	CASSPRRTAVQETQYF	TGTGCCAGCAGCCCAAGGAGGACTGCCGTACAGGAGACCCAGTACTTC
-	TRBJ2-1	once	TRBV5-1	CASTPGAGGSSYNEQFF	TGCGCCAGCACCCCTGGGGCAGGAGGGAGCTCCTACAATGAGCAGTTCTTC
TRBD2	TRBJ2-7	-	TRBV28	CASRRRTSGYYEQYF	TGTGCCAGCAGGCGAAGGACTAGCGGATACTACGAGCAGTACTTC
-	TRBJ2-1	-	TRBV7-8	CASSLVNPVRGMFSEQFF	TGTGCCAGCAGCTTAGTAAACCCCGTTCGCGGGATGTTTAGTGAGCAGTTCTTC
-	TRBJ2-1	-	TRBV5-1	CASSGGTPTLNEQFF	TGCGCCAGCAGCGGTGGGACACCCACCCTCAATGAGCAGTTCTTC
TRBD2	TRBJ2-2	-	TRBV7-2	CASSWTSAGTGELFF	TGTGCCAGCAGCTGGACTAGCGCTGGAACCGGGGAGCTGTTTTTT
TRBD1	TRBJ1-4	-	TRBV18	CASSPRQGLGEKLFF	TGTGCCAGCTCACCCCGACAGGGACTAGGAGAAAAACTGTTTTTT
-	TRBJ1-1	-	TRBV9	CASSPHPAEEAFF	TGTGCCAGCAGCCCTCACCCGGCGGAGGAGGCTTTCTTT
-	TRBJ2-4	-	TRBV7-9	CASSPTGAPAKNIQYF	TGTGCCAGCAGCCCGACAGGAGCCCCCGCCAAAAACATTCAGTACTTC
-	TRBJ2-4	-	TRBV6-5	CASRRPGLENIQYF	TGTGCCAGCAGACGGCCGGGACTGGAAAACATTCAGTACTTC
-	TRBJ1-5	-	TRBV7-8	CASSLESYSYGNQPQHF	TGTGCCAGCAGCTTAGAGTCCTACTCTTATGGCAATCAGCCCCAGCATTTT
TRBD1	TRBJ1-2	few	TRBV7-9	CASSSSGTGNSGYTF	TGTGCCAGCAGCTCCTCCGGGACAGGGAATTCTGGCTACACCTTC
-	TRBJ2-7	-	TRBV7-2	CASRGETYEQYF	TGTGCCAGCCGGGGAGAGACCTACGAGCAGTACTTC
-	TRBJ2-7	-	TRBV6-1	CAISGRYEQYF	TGTGCCATATCCGGGCGCTACGAGCAGTACTTC
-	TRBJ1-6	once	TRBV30	CAWGLTDSPLHF	TGTGCCTGGGGACTCACGGATTCACCCCTCCACTTT
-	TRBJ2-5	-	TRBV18	CASSPAGPQETQYF	TGTGCCAGCTCACCAGCGGGTCCCCAAGAGACCCAGTACTTC